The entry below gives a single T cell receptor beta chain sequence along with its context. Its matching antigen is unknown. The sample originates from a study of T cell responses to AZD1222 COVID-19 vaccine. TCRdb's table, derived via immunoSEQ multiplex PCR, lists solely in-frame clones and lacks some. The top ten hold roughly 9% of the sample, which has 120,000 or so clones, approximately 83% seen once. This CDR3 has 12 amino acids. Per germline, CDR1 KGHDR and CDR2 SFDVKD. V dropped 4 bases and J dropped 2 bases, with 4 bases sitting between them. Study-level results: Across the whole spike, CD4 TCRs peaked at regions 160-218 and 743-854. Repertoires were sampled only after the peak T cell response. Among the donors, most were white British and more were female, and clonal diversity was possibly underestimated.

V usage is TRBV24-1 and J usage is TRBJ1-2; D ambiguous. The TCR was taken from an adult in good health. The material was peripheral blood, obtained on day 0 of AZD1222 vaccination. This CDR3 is CATSDRNYGYTF. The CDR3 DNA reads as TGTGCCACCAGTGACAGAAACTATGGCTACACCTTC.